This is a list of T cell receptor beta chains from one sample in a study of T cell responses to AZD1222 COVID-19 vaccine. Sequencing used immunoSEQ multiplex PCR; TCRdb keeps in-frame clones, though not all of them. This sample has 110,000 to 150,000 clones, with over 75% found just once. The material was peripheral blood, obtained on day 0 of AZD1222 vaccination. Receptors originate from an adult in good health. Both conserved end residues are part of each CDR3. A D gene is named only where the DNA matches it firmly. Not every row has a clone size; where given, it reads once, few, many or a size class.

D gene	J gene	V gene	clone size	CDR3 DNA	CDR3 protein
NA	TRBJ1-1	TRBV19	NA	TGTGCCTCCAACAGGGTGAACACTGAAGCTTTCTTT	CASNRVNTEAFF
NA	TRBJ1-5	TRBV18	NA	TGTGCCAGCTCACCAGCGGACAGCAATCAGCCCCAGCATTTT	CASSPADSNQPQHF
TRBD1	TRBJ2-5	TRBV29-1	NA	TGCAGCGTTGAAGATCCGAGGGGGCTCCCACCACACCAAGAGACCCAGTACTTC	CSVEDPRGLPPHQETQYF
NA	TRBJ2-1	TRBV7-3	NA	TGTGCCAGCAGCTTAGGGTTTAGGAGCTCCTACAATGAGCAGTTCTTC	CASSLGFRSSYNEQFF
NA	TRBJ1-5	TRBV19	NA	TGTGCCAGTGGTCTGAGAATGGGGAATCAGCCCCAGCATTTT	CASGLRMGNQPQHF
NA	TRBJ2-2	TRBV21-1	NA	TGTGCCAGCACAGGGACGGCCCATACCGGGGAGCTGTTTTTT	CASTGTAHTGELFF
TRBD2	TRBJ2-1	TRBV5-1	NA	TGCGCCAGCAGCCTGGGACTAGCGGACAATGAGCAGTTCTTC	CASSLGLADNEQFF
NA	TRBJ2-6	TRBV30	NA	TGTGCCTGGAAGAAGGGAGGCTGGGCCAACGTCCTGACTTTC	CAWKKGGWANVLTF
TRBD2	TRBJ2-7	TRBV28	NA	TGTGCCAGCAGGTCCAGGACTAGCGGAACCTACGAGCAGTACTTC	CASRSRTSGTYEQYF
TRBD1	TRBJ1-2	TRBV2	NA	TGTGCCAGCAGTGGGGACAGCTCTAACTATGGCTACACCTTC	CASSGDSSNYGYTF
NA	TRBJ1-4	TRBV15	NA	TGTGCCACCAGCAGAGAAGGTCGTAATGAAAAACTGTTTTTT	CATSREGRNEKLFF
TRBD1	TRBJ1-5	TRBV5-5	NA	TGTGCCAGCAGCTTACAGGGGGGCCTTAGCAATCAGCCCCAGCATTTT	CASSLQGGLSNQPQHF
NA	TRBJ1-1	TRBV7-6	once	TGTGCCAGCAGCTCCTTTTACGGCACTGAAGCTTTCTTT	CASSSFYGTEAFF
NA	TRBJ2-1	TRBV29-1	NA	TGCAGCGTTGAAGTCTCCAGGGATCTCTACAATGAGCAGTTCTTC	CSVEVSRDLYNEQFF
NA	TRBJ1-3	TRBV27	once	TGTGCCAGCAGTTTATATGGGGGCTCTGGAAACACCATATATTTT	CASSLYGGSGNTIYF
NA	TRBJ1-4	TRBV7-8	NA	TGTGCCAGCAGCTTTCCACAGGGAGGCACTAATGAAAAACTGTTTTTT	CASSFPQGGTNEKLFF
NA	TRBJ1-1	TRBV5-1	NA	TGCGCCAGCAGTGACAGCCCGAACACTGAAGCTTTCTTT	CASSDSPNTEAFF
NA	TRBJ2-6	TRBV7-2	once	TGTGCCAGCAGCTTAGGGGGGCGCCACTCTGGGGCCAACGTCCTGACTTTC	CASSLGGRHSGANVLTF
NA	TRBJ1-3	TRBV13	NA	TGTGCCAGCAGCCAGATTTCCGCAAACACCATATATTTT	CASSQISANTIYF
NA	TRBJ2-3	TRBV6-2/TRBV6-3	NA	TGTGCCAGCAGCCGGACTGCCACAGATACGCAGTATTTT	CASSRTATDTQYF
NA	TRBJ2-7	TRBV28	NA	TGTGCCAGCAGTCCCGGCTCGTCAGGAGACTACGAGCAGTACTTC	CASSPGSSGDYEQYF
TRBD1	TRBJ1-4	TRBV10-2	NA	TGCGCCAGCGGAGCCCCGGGACAGATTTTT	CASGAPGQIF
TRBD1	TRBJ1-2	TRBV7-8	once	TGTGCCAGCAGCTTCGGACAGGGGGCGCGAAACTATGGCTACACCTTC	CASSFGQGARNYGYTF
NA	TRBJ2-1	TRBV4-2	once	TGTGCCAGCAGCCAAGATCTCGGGGGAAACAATGAGCAGTTCTTC	CASSQDLGGNNEQFF
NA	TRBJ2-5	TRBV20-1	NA	TGCAGTGCTAGTGACCCACAAGAGACCCAGTACTTC	CSASDPQETQYF
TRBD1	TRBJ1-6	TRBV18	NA	TGTGCCAGCTCACCGACAGGGTCACCCTCACCCCTCCACTTT	CASSPTGSPSPLHF
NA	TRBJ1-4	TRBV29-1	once	TGCAGCGTTGGAGAGGGGCCAAAGGAAAAACTGTTTTTT	CSVGEGPKEKLFF
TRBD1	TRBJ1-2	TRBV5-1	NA	TGCGCCAGCAGCCCGACAGGGGGCGACGGCTACACCTTC	CASSPTGGDGYTF
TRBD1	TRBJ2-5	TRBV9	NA	TGTGCCAGCAGCGCGGGGACAGGGATGAAGACCCAGTACTTC	CASSAGTGMKTQYF
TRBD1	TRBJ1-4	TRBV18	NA	TGTGCCGAACCCCCGGGGACAGGGGGAGGAGAAAAACTGTTTTTT	CAEPPGTGGGEKLFF
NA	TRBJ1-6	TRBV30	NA	TGTGCCTGGAGTTCTCAGTCGAACTCACCCCTCCACTTT	CAWSSQSNSPLHF
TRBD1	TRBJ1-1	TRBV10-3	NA	TGTGCCATCAGGACGGGACAGAGGAACACTGAAGCTTTCTTT	CAIRTGQRNTEAFF
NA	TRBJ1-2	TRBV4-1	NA	TGCGCCAGCAGCCAAGCCTATCCGGGGGGCCGCTATGGCTACACCTTC	CASSQAYPGGRYGYTF
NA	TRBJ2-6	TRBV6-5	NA	TGTGCCAGCAGTTACTCAGGGTTAACTGGGGCCAACGTCCTGACTTTC	CASSYSGLTGANVLTF
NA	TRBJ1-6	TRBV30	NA	TGTGCCTGGAGTACCCAGGTTGTAGCACCCCTCCACTTT	CAWSTQVVAPLHF
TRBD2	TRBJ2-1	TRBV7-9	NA	TGTGCCAGCATCGAAAGGGGCGGGAGATCAGGTGAGCAGTTCTTC	CASIERGGRSGEQFF
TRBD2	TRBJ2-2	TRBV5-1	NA	TGCGCCAGCAGCTGGAAGGTAGCGGGAGAGACCGGGGAGCTGTTTTTT	CASSWKVAGETGELFF
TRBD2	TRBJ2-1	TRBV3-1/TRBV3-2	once	TGTGCCAGCAGCCATCCATCGGGACTAGCGGGGCTATACAATGAGCAGTTCTTC	CASSHPSGLAGLYNEQFF
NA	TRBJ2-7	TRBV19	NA	TGTGCCAGTAGTATAGGGGGGACGGTCGCGCAGTACTTC	CASSIGGTVAQYF
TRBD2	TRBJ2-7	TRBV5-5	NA	TGTGCCAGCAGCACCGTTCGTTTGCGGGAGGGGTTTGACGAGCAGTACTTC	CASSTVRLREGFDEQYF
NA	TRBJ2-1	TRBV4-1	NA	TGCGCCAGCAACAGCCTGGGACGGAACAATGAGCAGTTCTTC	CASNSLGRNNEQFF
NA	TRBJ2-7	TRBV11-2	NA	TGTGCCAGCAGCTTAGTATCAGGGGTAGCCTACGAGCAGTACTTC	CASSLVSGVAYEQYF
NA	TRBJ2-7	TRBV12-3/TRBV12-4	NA	TGTGCCAGCTGTGACAGTCCCTACGAGCAGTACTTC	CASCDSPYEQYF
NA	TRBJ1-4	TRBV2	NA	TGTGCCAGCATTGTTATGGAAACTAATGAAAAACTGTTTTTT	CASIVMETNEKLFF
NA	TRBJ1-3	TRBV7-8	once	TGTGCCAGCAGCTTATGGTCCGGGGCTTCTGGAAACACCATATATTTT	CASSLWSGASGNTIYF
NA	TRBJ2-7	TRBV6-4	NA	TGTGCCAGCAGCCGAGGGTTGCGGTTATATTACGAGCAGTACTTC	CASSRGLRLYYEQYF
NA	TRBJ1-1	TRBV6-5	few	TGTGCCAGCAGCCTCAGGGTTGTGTTGGAAGAAGCTTTCTTT	CASSLRVVLEEAFF
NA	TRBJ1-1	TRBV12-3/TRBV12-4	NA	TGTGCCAGCAGTAAAACAGGAGACAATGAAGCTTTCTTT	CASSKTGDNEAFF
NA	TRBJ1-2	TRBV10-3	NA	TGTGCCATCAGTGACCTTGCCAGGGTGAACTATGGCTACACCTTC	CAISDLARVNYGYTF
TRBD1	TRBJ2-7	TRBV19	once	TGTGCCAGTAGCAGGGGGACCTCCTACGAGCAGTACTTC	CASSRGTSYEQYF
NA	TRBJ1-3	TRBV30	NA	TGTGCCTGGGAGCTGAACTCTGGAAACACCATATATTTT	CAWELNSGNTIYF
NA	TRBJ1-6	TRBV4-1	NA	TGCGCCAGCAGCCTCGGGGCATTTAACTCCTATAATTCACCCCTCCACTTT	CASSLGAFNSYNSPLHF
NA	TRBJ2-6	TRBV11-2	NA	TGTGCCAGCAGCTTAAGGGGGGGAAGCTCTGGGGCCAACGTCCTGACTTTC	CASSLRGGSSGANVLTF
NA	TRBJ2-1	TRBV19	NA	TGTGCCAGTAGACCGGGTAGCACCTACAATGAGCAGTTCTTC	CASRPGSTYNEQFF
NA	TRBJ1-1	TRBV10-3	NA	TGTGCCATCAGTACGGTCGAGCGGGAAGCTTTCTTT	CAISTVEREAFF